This TCR beta chain was documented in a study of cytomegalovirus exposure and HLA in healthy donors. General observations from the study: Using the classifier, cytomegalovirus status was reportedly diagnosed with high specificity and sensitivity. Sequencing likely generated an artifact that appeared as a cluster of highly shared sequence variants.

Both 60 Vbeta primers and 13 Jbeta primers went into the PCR. Libraries were prepared by immunoSEQ multiplex PCR; TCRdb keeps only in-frame clonotypes and omits some of them. The sample holds 65,000 or so clones, approximately 77% seen once. This clone has a handful of counts. Its antigen remains unknown. Sequencing was performed on PBMCs. This clonotype was sampled from a woman in her 40s in good health and CMV-seropositive.

The CDR3 region has the DNA TGTGCCAGTAGTTTCCAGACTAGCGGTTTAGATACGCAGTATTTT. It specifies CASSFQTSGLDTQYF. The V and J genes are TRBV19 and TRBJ2-3; 9 positions agree with TRBD2. The CDR3 consists of 15 residues. Germline-derived CDR1 and CDR2 are LNHDA and SQIVND (reference sequence). The ends lost 5 bases at V and 5 bases at J; junction bases unmatched: 8. Filled out from reference TRBV19 and TRBJ2-3, the complete variable domain reads DGGITQSPKYLFRKEGQNVTLSCEQNLNHDAMYWYRQDPGQGLRLIYYSQIVNDFQKGDIAEGYSVSREKKESFPLTVTSAQKNPTAFYLCASSFQTSGLDTQYFGPGTRLTVL.